Each of the 19 T cell receptor beta chains below was sequenced from the same sample in a study of shared clonotypes between healthy human individuals. Some clones are missing from TCRdb's copy, which holds only in-frame ones; the method was immunoSEQ multiplex PCR. Here the sample spans roughly 2,500,000 clones, over 85% being singletons. Material for sequencing was naive CD4+ T cells from PBMCs. Documented subset: CD45RA+ positively selected. The receptors here all came from a man between 18 and 35 years old in good health. Some clones in this sample may be carry-over from other donors' samples.

This clone has a single count. The CDR3 coding sequence is TGTGCCAGCAGCTCTAAGGCAGGGAATTGGGTCCCGAACACCGGGGAGCTGTTTTTT. The encoded protein is CASSSKAGNWVPNTGELFF. This chain joins TRBV7-6 and TRBJ2-2; TRBD1 is a possible D gene (5 bases). From germline, CDR1 is SGHVS and CDR2 FNYEAQ. Trimming pared 4 bases from V and 0 bases from J, leaving 21 bases between. This CDR3 contains 19 residues. The whole variable domain, filled in from reference TRBV7-6 and TRBJ2-2, reads GAGVSQSPRYKVTKRGQDVALRCDPISGHVSLYWYRQALGQGPEFLTYFNYEAQQDKSGLPNDRFSAERPEGSISTLTIQRTEQRDSAMYRCASSSKAGNWVPNTGELFFGEGSRLTVL.

This rearrangement joins TRBV7-7 to TRBJ2-5; no firm D call. V was clipped by 3 bases and J by 5 bases, with 10 bases between them. Germline V gene sequence: CDR1 SSHAT, CDR2 FNYEAQ (reference sequence). This CDR3 comprises 13 residues. CDR3 loop: CASSLLQGETQYF. The CDR3 DNA reads TGTGCCAGCAGCTTGCTGCAAGGGGAGACCCAGTACTTC.

Notes on this clone: This CDR3 is also generated by other DNA sequences in the sample. The chain links TRBV5-1 to TRBJ2-1; the D gene could be TRBD1 or TRBD2 (6 bases each). The germline gives CDR1 SGHRS, CDR2 YFSETQ. This CDR3 spans 15 amino acids. With 4 bases removed from V and 1 base from J, the gap between germline ends came to 12 bases. CDR3 in DNA: TGCGCCAGCAGCGGTGGAGGGGGATCCTACAATGAGCAGTTCTTC. It translates to CASSGGGGSYNEQFF. The full variable domain, in which reference TRBV5-1 and TRBJ2-1 provide the parts outside the CDR3, is KAGVTQTPRYLIKTRGQQVTLSCSPISGHRSVSWYQQTPGQGLQFLFEYFSETQRNKGNFPGRFSGRQFSNSRSEMNVSTLELGDSALYLCASSGGGGSYNEQFFGPGTRLTVL.

The chain recombines TRBV14 with TRBJ2-1; TRBD1 is a possible D gene (5 bases). Germline lookup yields CDR1 SGHDN and CDR2 FVKESK. This CDR3 has 15 residues. V gave up 0 bases and J gave up 3 bases, with 9 bases separating them. Here the CDR3 reads CASSQDPTDYNEQFF. In nucleotides, the CDR3 is TGTGCCAGCAGCCAAGACCCGACAGACTACAATGAGCAGTTCTTC. Together with reference TRBV14 and TRBJ2-1, the CDR3 gives the full variable domain: EAGVTQFPSHSVIEKGQTVTLRCDPISGHDNLYWYRRVMGKEIKFLLHFVKESKQDESGMPNNRFLAERTGGTYSTLKVQPAELEDSGVYFCASSQDPTDYNEQFFGPGTRLTVL.

The rearrangement links TRBV6-1 to TRBJ1-1; D is undetermined. V gave up 8 bases and J gave up 10 bases, with 20 bases separating them. The CDR3 sequence is 13 residues long. Germline V CDR1 and CDR2: MNHNS, SASEGT. CDR3 nucleotide sequence: TGTGCCAGCGAAGGGCGAACAGCTCCAGGAGCTTTCTTT. This gives the protein CASEGRTAPGAFF.

The V gene is TRBV4-2, the J gene TRBJ2-3; no reliable D call. The germline gives CDR1 LGHNA, CDR2 YNFKEQ. V dropped 1 base and J dropped 0 bases, with 11 bases sitting between them. CDR3 length: 16 amino acids. CDR3 sequence (DNA): TGTGCCAGCAGCCAAGCTCTCGGGCAGAGCACAGATACGCAGTATTTT. Amino acid sequence: CASSQALGQSTDTQYF.

The genes are TRBV2 and TRBJ1-2, with 11 bases that match TRBD1. The V gene's germline CDR1 is SNHLY and CDR2 FYNNEI. V lost 5 bases, J lost 2 bases, and 1 base stayed unmatched. CDR3 length equals 14 residues. CDR3 loop: CASSWTGGNYGYTF. CDR3 bases: TGTGCCAGCAGTTGGACAGGGGGCAACTATGGCTACACCTTC.

The chain is built from TRBV27 and TRBJ2-4; a possible D gene is TRBD1 (6 bases). The CDR3 length is 16 residues. Germline CDR1 reads MNHEY; CDR2 reads SMNVEV (reference sequence). With 7 bases removed from V and 7 bases from J, the gap between germline ends came to 23 bases. The CDR3 is CASTENRDEFWNIQYF. The CDR3 DNA reads as TGTGCCAGCACCGAAAACAGGGATGAGTTTTGGAACATTCAGTACTTC.

The chain links TRBV28 to TRBJ1-1; D gene uncertain. The V gene lost 5 bases and the J gene lost 0 bases, with 10 bases spanning the gap. This CDR3 is 14 amino acids long. Germline V CDR1 and CDR2: MDHEN, SYDVKM. CDR3 bases: TGTGCCAGCAGTATACAGACGTTGAACACTGAAGCTTTCTTT. Residues: CASSIQTLNTEAFF.

The chain combines TRBV27 with TRBJ1-1; TRBD1 is a possible D gene (5 bases). From germline, CDR1 is MNHEY and CDR2 SMNVEV (reference sequence). The CDR3 runs to 14 residues. V lost 6 bases and J lost 4, with 15 bases in between. DNA for the CDR3: TGTGCCAGCAGCGGAATTGAAAGGGGCACTGAAGCTTTCTTT. Translation: CASSGIERGTEAFF.

The chain has TRBV18 and TRBJ2-3; D is possibly TRBD2 (7 bases). Trimming cost V 6 bases and J 4 bases, with 14 bases left between them. The CDR3 is 14 amino acids. CDR1 and CDR2 from the germline V gene are KGHSH and LQKENI. The CDR3 DNA is TGTGCCAGCTCCCCCTGGGGGGGCCCAGATACGCAGTATTTT. It codes for CASSPWGGPDTQYF. The full variable domain, its missing parts supplied by reference TRBV18 and TRBJ2-3, is NAGVMQNPRHLVRRRGQEARLRCSPMKGHSHVYWYRQLPEEGLKFMVYLQKENIIDESGMPKERFSAEFPKEGPSILRIQQVVRGDSAAYFCASSPWGGPDTQYFGPGTRLTVL.

The gene calls are TRBV28 and TRBJ2-3; D remains unclear. Germline CDR1 is MDHEN and CDR2 is SYDVKM. V dropped 1 base and J dropped 1 base, with 12 bases sitting between them. The CDR3 covers 16 residues. The CDR3 here is CASSLSPQRGTDTQYF. The CDR3, as DNA: TGTGCCAGCAGTTTATCGCCCCAAAGAGGCACAGATACGCAGTATTTT.

The CDR3 DNA sequence: TGCGCCAGCAGCCTAGGGGGCGACGGGGAGACCCAGTACTTC. Its translation is CASSLGGDGETQYF. V is TRBV5-1 and J is TRBJ2-5; TRBD1 agrees at 7 bases. The CDR3 runs to 14 residues. Germline V gene sequence: CDR1 SGHRS, CDR2 YFSETQ. The J segment lost 5 bases and the V segment lost 4 bases, leaving 8 bases of the junction unmatched.

The rearrangement joins TRBV5-4 to TRBJ1-2, with TRBD1 as a possible D gene (5 bases). The ends were cut back, 7 bases at V and 3 bases at J, with 16 bases in the middle. This CDR3 spans 14 amino acids. Germline CDR1 reads SGHNT; CDR2 reads YYREEE (reference sequence). This chain's CDR3 is CASARRGGDYGYTF. The CDR3 DNA is TGTGCCAGCGCCCGGCGGGGAGGGGACTATGGCTACACCTTC. Complete variable domain (other parts from reference TRBV5-4 and TRBJ1-2): ETGVTQSPTHLIKTRGQQVTLRCSSQSGHNTVSWYQQALGQGPQFIFQYYREEENGRGNFPPRFSGLQFPNYSSELNVNALELDDSALYLCASARRGGDYGYTFGSGTRLTVV.

This chain joins TRBV9 and TRBJ1-1; D is ambiguous. V was trimmed by 2 bases and J by 1 base, leaving 21 bases between them. In germline, CDR1 is SGDLS, CDR2 YYNGEE. The CDR3 covers 18 residues. CDR3 DNA: TGTGCCAGCAGCGTCGGCCCTAACTCGCACAGAGCGAACACTGAAGCTTTCTTT. Translated: CASSVGPNSHRANTEAFF.

The gene calls are TRBV28 and TRBJ1-1, with D perhaps matching TRBD1 (5 bases). CDR3 size: 14 residues. Trimming took 8 bases from V and 5 from J, leaving 18 bases between them. Germline-derived CDR1 and CDR2 are MDHEN and SYDVKM. The CDR3 nucleotides read TGTGCCAGCTCACCCCTTAGGGGAGGGACTGAAGCTTTCTTT. It is translated as CASSPLRGGTEAFF.

The chain joins TRBV9 to TRBJ2-7; TRBD2 agrees at 8 bases. J gave up 1 base and V 4 bases, and 4 bases lay outside the gene matches. The CDR3 has 14 amino acids. Germline assignment: CDR1 SGDLS and CDR2 YYNGEE. The DNA of the CDR3 is TGTGCCAGCAGCCCCGGGGGGGTATCCTACGAGCAGTACTTC. Translating it yields CASSPGGVSYEQYF. The full variable domain, with the rest looked up from reference TRBV9 and TRBJ2-7, is DSGVTQTPKHLITATGQRVTLRCSPRSGDLSVYWYQQSLDQGLQFLIQYYNGEERAKGNILERFSAQQFPDLHSELNLSSLELGDSALYFCASSPGGVSYEQYFGPGTRLTVT.

Comment on this clone: Additional DNA sequences in this sample encode the identical CDR3. The V and J genes are TRBV11-3 and TRBJ1-1, with unresolved D. Trimming stripped 5 bases from V and 0 bases from J, with 10 bases between. The CDR3 totals 14 residues. CDR1 and CDR2 from the germline V gene are SGHNT and YENEEA. CDR3 amino acids: CASSPGRLNTEAFF. The CDR3 DNA sequence: TGTGCCAGCAGCCCCGGACGGTTGAACACTGAAGCTTTCTTT.

This chain uses TRBV5-6 with TRBJ2-5; 11 bases are a match to TRBD2. The CDR3 covers 18 residues. Germline CDR1 and CDR2: SGHDT and YYEEEE. The trim removed 0 bases at V and 4 bases at J, leaving 11 bases unmatched. The CDR3 loop reads CASSLGPTSGGEGETQYF. The CDR3 bases are TGTGCCAGCAGCTTGGGACCCACTAGCGGGGGAGAAGGAGAGACCCAGTACTTC.